A single sample is the source of the 27 T cell receptor beta chains below, sequenced in a study of T cells in tuberculosis. The table came from immunoSEQ multiplex PCR; TCRdb's copy has only in-frame clones and leaves some out. The repertoire holds tens of thousands of clones, with about 95% as singletons. Described time point: new active TB diagnosis, blood taken before or within 7 days of starting treatment. Sequencing used PBMCs, obtained at tuberculosis diagnosis. These receptors originate from an adult with tuberculosis.

In DNA, the CDR3 is TGTGCCAGTAGTACCCTAGGCATAAACTATGGCTACACCTTC. Its translation is CASSTLGINYGYTF. V and J are TRBV19 and TRBJ1-2; D unresolved. Trimming cost V 4 bases and J 2 bases, with 11 bases left between them. The CDR3 has 14 residues. CDR1 and CDR2 from the germline V gene are LNHDA and SQIVND (reference sequence).

The chain links TRBV7-2 to TRBJ2-5, with 7 bases aligning to TRBD2. The germline V gene encodes CDR1 SGHTA and CDR2 FQGNSA. With 0 bases clipped from V and 3 bases from J, the junction kept 4 bases outside the gene matches. There are 15 residues in the CDR3. The CDR3 region is CASSLAGGKEETQYF. In nucleotides, the CDR3 is TGTGCCAGCAGCTTAGCGGGGGGGAAGGAAGAGACCCAGTACTTC.

The chain couples TRBV5-6 to TRBJ2-1, with TRBD2 matching 7 bases. This CDR3 comprises 16 residues. V dropped 3 bases and J dropped 4; count of bases not matched to a gene: 10. CDR1 is SGHDT, CDR2 YYEEEE, per germline. The CDR3 nucleotides read TGTGCCAGCAGCTCCCCACTAGCGCAGAATTACAATGAGCAGTTCTTC. As protein: CASSSPLAQNYNEQFF.

The chain links TRBV2 to TRBJ1-4; TRBD1 is a possible D gene (5 bases). The CDR3 extends over 15 amino acids. Trimming left V 7 bases short and J 12 bases short, with 24 bases between. Per the germline V gene, CDR1 is SNHLY and CDR2 is FYNNEI. CDR3 protein: CASTVGTGRGNELFF. CDR3 nucleotide sequence: TGTGCCAGCACCGTGGGAACAGGACGAGGAAACGAACTGTTTTTT.

This chain uses TRBV6-5 with TRBJ2-3; 9 positions agree with TRBD2. Trimming cost V 2 bases and J 5 bases; bases outside gene matches: 5. Germline V gene data show CDR1 as MNHEY and CDR2 as SVGAGI. This CDR3 has 15 amino acids. The CDR3 here is CASSYGGRAGDTQYF. The CDR3 bases are TGTGCCAGCAGTTACGGCGGGAGGGCCGGAGATACGCAGTATTTT.

This clone was recorded once. The chain is built from TRBV11-2 and TRBJ2-1, with TRBD2 identical over 12 bases. The J segment lost 6 bases and the V segment lost 1 base, leaving 1 base of the junction unmatched. Germline CDR1 reads SGHAT; CDR2 reads FQNNGV. CDR3 size: 15 residues. The CDR3 nucleotides are TGTGCCAGCAGCTTAGTGGGACTAGCGGGCAATGAGCAGTTCTTC. Translated: CASSLVGLAGNEQFF.

The chain uses TRBV13 and TRBJ2-2; D is unresolved. Looked up from germline, CDR1 is PRHDT and CDR2 is FYEKMQ (reference sequence). The CDR3 spans 14 residues. Deletions cut 5 bases from V and 6 bases from J, with 13 bases between. The CDR3 sequence: CASSELGGAGELFF. DNA for the CDR3: TGTGCCAGCAGCGAGCTCGGCGGAGCCGGGGAGCTGTTTTTT.

This clone was observed a few times. The V call is TRBV27, the J call TRBJ2-7; 7 nucleotides align to TRBD1. CDR1 is MNHEY and CDR2 is SMNVEV in the germline V gene (reference sequence). The CDR3 sequence is 14 residues long. Trimming took 6 bases from V and 0 from J; bases not matched to a gene: 5. The CDR3 DNA reads as TGTGCCAGCAGGAATGCAGGGGGCTCCTACGAGCAGTACTTC. Translation gives CASRNAGGSYEQYF.

The genes are TRBV19 and TRBJ2-1, with 7 bases matching TRBD2. V lost 1 base, J lost 0 bases, and 3 bases stayed unmatched. CDR1 is LNHDA and CDR2 is SQIVND in the germline V gene (reference sequence). The CDR3 runs to 16 residues. The CDR3 bases are TGTGCCAGTAGTATAGTCGGGGGGAGCTCCTACAATGAGCAGTTCTTC. It codes for CASSIVGGSSYNEQFF.

This rearrangement joins TRBV4-2 to TRBJ2-3; tentatively, D is TRBD1 (5 bases). The CDR3 spans 16 residues. Germline loops: CDR1 LGHNA, CDR2 YNFKEQ. V shed 2 bases and J shed 1 base, with 13 bases lying between them. This CDR3 is CASSQIGMGRTDTQYF. The CDR3 nucleotides read TGTGCCAGCAGCCAAATTGGGATGGGGCGCACAGATACGCAGTATTTT.

The chain links TRBV14 to TRBJ2-2, with 9 bases fitting TRBD1. Germline lookup yields CDR1 SGHDN and CDR2 FVKESK. The CDR3 consists of 15 residues. Trimming at V came to 4 bases and at J to 4 bases, leaving 4 bases not matched to a gene. The CDR3 loop reads CASSPGTGRTGELFF. The CDR3 DNA is TGTGCCAGCAGCCCCGGGACAGGGCGCACCGGGGAGCTGTTTTTT.

The V and J genes are TRBV18 and TRBJ2-2; 9 bases map to TRBD2. The J segment lost 1 base and the V segment lost 1 base, leaving 1 base of the junction unmatched. Germline assignment: CDR1 KGHSH and CDR2 LQKENI. The CDR3 loop spans 16 amino acids. CDR3 sequence: CASSPQTSGNTGELFF. The CDR3 DNA follows: TGTGCCAGCTCACCACAGACTAGCGGGAACACCGGGGAGCTGTTTTTT. The entire variable domain, with the rest obtained from reference TRBV18 and TRBJ2-2, is as follows: NAGVMQNPRHLVRRRGQEARLRCSPMKGHSHVYWYRQLPEEGLKFMVYLQKENIIDESGMPKERFSAEFPKEGPSILRIQQVVRGDSAAYFCASSPQTSGNTGELFFGEGSRLTVL.

This clone was counted once. The CDR3 DNA reads as TGTGCCAGCAGCTTGCGAGATTATGGCTACACCTTC. Amino acids: CASSLRDYGYTF. The J gene is TRBJ1-2, the V gene TRBV5-6, with unresolved D. V lost 1 base to trimming and J lost 5 bases, with 6 bases between them. The CDR3 contains 12 residues. Germline V gene lookup returns CDR1 SGHDT and CDR2 YYEEEE.

The table lists this clone with a count of one. V and J are TRBV7-2 and TRBJ1-3, with TRBD1 matching 7 bases. CDR1 is SGHTA and CDR2 is FQGNSA in the germline V gene. The junction had 0 bases not matched to a gene; V was cut back by 8 bases and J by 2 bases. The CDR3 sequence is 12 residues long. CDR3 sequence: CASGTAGNTIYF. The DNA for the CDR3 is TGTGCCAGCGGGACAGCTGGAAACACCATATATTTT.

This chain joins TRBV7-8 and TRBJ1-2, with D hard to call. The V end lost 5 bases, the J end lost 0 bases, and 28 bases lay between the germline ends. This CDR3 is built from 20 residues. Germline lookup yields CDR1 SGHVS and CDR2 FQNEAQ. The CDR3 sequence: CASSPLTGGYKVSPNYGYTF. The DNA for the CDR3 is TGTGCCAGCAGCCCACTCACCGGAGGGTACAAAGTGTCGCCTAACTATGGCTACACCTTC.

Concerning this clone: Relative to the germline gene, one junction end is altered; a read error may explain this. The CDR3 DNA reads as TGTGCCAGCAGTGAACCGGGACAGGGGCCCTTTTCGATCTTC. Translated: CASSEPGQGPFSIF. The chain links TRBV6-1 to TRBJ1-2; 10 bases map to TRBD1. Germline-derived CDR1 and CDR2 are MNHNS and SASEGT. The CDR3 contains 14 residues.

DNA for the CDR3: TGTGCCAGCAGTGAAAACCCCACAGGGTTCTATAATTCACCCCTCCACTTT. It encodes CASSENPTGFYNSPLHF. The J gene is TRBJ1-6, the V gene TRBV2; D might be TRBD1 (6 bases). The germline CDR1 and CDR2 sequences are SNHLY and FYNNEI. The CDR3 consists of 17 residues. Trimming removed 2 bases at V and 3 bases at J, with 14 bases between.

The V and J genes are TRBV4-3 and TRBJ2-5; the D gene is possibly TRBD2 (5 bases). Looked up from germline, CDR1 is LGHNA and CDR2 is YSLEER. The CDR3 extends over 17 amino acids. V was cut by 0 bases and J by 2 bases, with 16 bases left in between. The CDR3 protein is CASSQDIAGGGQETQYF. CDR3 nucleotides: TGCGCCAGCAGCCAAGATATCGCCGGAGGAGGTCAAGAGACCCAGTACTTC.

The J gene is TRBJ2-3, the V gene TRBV19; 10 bases align to TRBD1. Looked up from germline, CDR1 is LNHDA and CDR2 is SQIVND (reference sequence). V lost 7 bases, J lost 6 bases, and 13 bases stayed unmatched. This CDR3 region has 16 residues. CDR3: CASTWAAGTGDDTQYF. In DNA form, the CDR3 reads TGTGCCAGTACCTGGGCGGCCGGGACAGGGGATGATACGCAGTATTTT.

The V and J genes are TRBV30 and TRBJ1-1; the D gene is possibly TRBD1 (6 bases). Germline lookup yields CDR1 GTSNPN and CDR2 SVGIG (reference sequence). The CDR3 consists of 14 residues. Trimming took 3 bases from V and 3 from J, leaving 14 bases between them. The CDR3 DNA is TGTGCCTGGAGAAAACAGGGAGGGTACACTGAAGCTTTCTTT. Translated: CAWRKQGGYTEAFF.

This clone was detected only a few times. The rearrangement links TRBV5-1 to TRBJ2-5; D not resolved. V was pared by 2 bases and J by 7 bases, with 9 bases between. The length of the CDR3 is 12 residues. Germline-derived CDR1 and CDR2 are SGHRS and YFSETQ. The CDR3 DNA reads TGCGCCAGCAGCTTTAGACACGGGACCCAGTACTTC. Translated, it gives CASSFRHGTQYF.

The V and J genes are TRBV6-1 and TRBJ2-1, with a tentative D call TRBD2 (6 bases). V was shortened by 0 bases and J by 5 bases, with 26 bases between the two germline ends. CDR1 and CDR2 (germline): MNHNS, SASEGT. The CDR3 loop spans 20 amino acids. This CDR3 reads CASSEAGRTVTTRFHNEQFF. CDR3 in DNA: TGTGCCAGCAGTGAAGCTGGGAGGACTGTAACAACCAGGTTCCACAATGAGCAGTTCTTC.

The rearrangement links TRBV19 to TRBJ2-5; 13 bases are shared with TRBD2. After removal of 3 bases from V and 1 base from J, the junction contained 11 bases not matched to a gene. This CDR3 is built from 19 residues. Germline loops: CDR1 LNHDA, CDR2 SQIVND (reference sequence). CDR3 in DNA: TGTGCCAGTAGTATTGGTCCGGGACTAGCGGGGACGTCCCAAGAGACCCAGTACTTC. It codes for CASSIGPGLAGTSQETQYF.

The V and J genes are TRBV19 and TRBJ2-2; no firm D call. The CDR3 runs 20 residues. In germline, CDR1 is LNHDA, CDR2 SQIVND (reference sequence). V lost 4 bases and J lost 0, with 24 bases in between. The CDR3 DNA is TGTGCCAGTAGTAGAATCCCCCGAAGGCAGGATCCTGCGAACACCGGGGAGCTGTTTTTT. It specifies CASSRIPRRQDPANTGELFF.

This clone was observed a handful of times. The J gene is TRBJ2-5, the V gene TRBV18, with 8 bases fitting TRBD2. CDR3 length: 15 residues. Germline lookup yields CDR1 KGHSH and CDR2 LQKENI. J lost 5 bases, V lost 3 bases, and 8 bases had no gene match. The CDR3 region has the DNA TGTGCCAGCTCACCGTATCGGGAGGGCCGGGAGACCCAGTACTTC. It specifies CASSPYREGRETQYF.

The rearrangement links TRBV5-1 to TRBJ2-1; TRBD1 might be the D (6 bases). The CDR3 extends over 23 amino acids. CDR1 SGHRS and CDR2 YFSETQ come from the germline V gene. V was trimmed by 0 bases and J by 1 base, leaving 32 bases between them. CDR3 in amino acids: CASSLDIRQASLREAVSYNEQFF. Written as DNA, the CDR3 is TGCGCCAGCAGCTTGGATATCCGACAGGCCTCCTTACGGGAAGCTGTTTCCTACAATGAGCAGTTCTTC.

V gene TRBV28 combines with J gene TRBJ1-5; no clear D gene. CDR1 and CDR2 (germline): MDHEN, SYDVKM. V lost 5 bases, J lost 5 bases, and 7 bases lay in between. This CDR3 comprises 12 residues. The CDR3 here is CASSTRDQPQHF. The CDR3, as DNA: TGTGCCAGCAGTACCCGGGATCAGCCCCAGCATTTT. The entire variable domain, with the rest obtained from reference TRBV28 and TRBJ1-5, is as follows: DVKVTQSSRYLVKRTGEKVFLECVQDMDHENMFWYRQDPGLGLRLIYFSYDVKMKEKGDIPEGYSVSREKKERFSLILESASTNQTSMYLCASSTRDQPQHFGDGTRLSIL.